Each of the 24 T cell receptor beta chains below was sequenced from the same sample in a study of T cell responses to AZD1222 COVID-19 vaccine. Some clones are missing from TCRdb's copy, which holds only in-frame ones; the method was immunoSEQ multiplex PCR. The sample holds 90,000 to 150,000 clones, 85% to 90% seen once. The sample was peripheral blood, taken 28 days after the second AZD1222 dose. All receptors come from an adult who received the AZD1222 COVID-19 vaccine.

V is TRBV5-5 and J is TRBJ1-2, with 12 bases identical to TRBD1. Germline V gene sequence: CDR1 SGHKS, CDR2 YYEKEE (reference sequence). J gave up 4 bases and V 4 bases, and 8 bases lay outside the gene matches. The CDR3 runs 16 residues. The CDR3 nucleotides are TGTGCCAGCAGCCCCGGGACAGGGGGCGCGGGCTATGGCTACACCTTC. Its translation: CASSPGTGGAGYGYTF.

The chain recombines TRBV5-1 with TRBJ1-4, with D possibly matching TRBD1 (6 bases). Trimming cost V 2 bases and J 4 bases, with 12 bases left between them. Germline CDR1 and CDR2: SGHRS and YFSETQ. The CDR3 sequence is 15 residues long. The CDR3 region has the DNA TGCGCCAGCAGCTTACAGGGACCCCGTAATGAAAAACTGTTTTTT. This sequence encodes CASSLQGPRNEKLFF.

The rearrangement joins TRBV30 to TRBJ2-1; D is perhaps TRBD1 or TRBD2 (5 bases each). CDR1 is GTSNPN, CDR2 SVGIG, per germline (reference sequence). V shed 4 bases and J shed 8 bases, with 24 bases lying between them. CDR3 length equals 16 residues. CDR3 DNA: TGTGCCTGGATCGCTCGAGGGGCCAAGTTGTACCATGAGCAGTTCTTC. Translated: CAWIARGAKLYHEQFF.

The chain recombines TRBV20-1 with TRBJ2-1; possible D gene TRBD1, 6 bases. Germline assignment: CDR1 DFQATT and CDR2 SNEGSKA (reference sequence). V gave up 3 bases and J gave up 12 bases, with 21 bases separating them. The CDR3 loop spans 14 amino acids. CDR3 in amino acids: CSASGGSRGTGQFF. The DNA of the CDR3 is TGCAGTGCTAGTGGTGGGAGTAGGGGGACGGGGCAGTTCTTC.

The chain has TRBV19 and TRBJ2-7; D unresolved. Deletions cut 3 bases from V and 6 bases from J, with 12 bases between. The germline CDR1 and CDR2 sequences are LNHDA and SQIVND (reference sequence). The CDR3 length is 13 residues. The DNA of the CDR3 is TGTGCCAGTAGTATGGGATGGAGCACCGAGCAGTACTTC. Its protein is CASSMGWSTEQYF.

This clone turned up a few times. This CDR3 is CASTLTYEQYF. CDR3 sequence (DNA): TGTGCCAGCACCCTGACTTACGAGCAGTACTTC. The rearrangement links TRBV2 to TRBJ2-7; D remains unclear. Germline values: CDR1 SNHLY, CDR2 FYNNEI. With 7 bases removed from V and 4 bases from J, the gap between germline ends came to 8 bases. This CDR3 has 11 amino acids.

V and J are TRBV7-3 and TRBJ2-2, with D hard to call. Trimming shortened V by 2 bases and J by 2 bases, and 6 bases separated the two germline ends. Looked up from germline, CDR1 is SGHTA and CDR2 is FQGTGA. This CDR3 contains 14 residues. The CDR3 protein is CASSLYRNTGELFF. The CDR3 nucleotides are TGTGCCAGCAGCTTATACAGAAACACCGGGGAGCTGTTTTTT.

The J gene is TRBJ2-3, the V gene TRBV19; 9 bases line up with TRBD2. The germline gives CDR1 LNHDA, CDR2 SQIVND (reference sequence). J was trimmed by 4 bases and V by 5 bases; bases with no gene match: 7. The CDR3 contains 15 residues. This chain's CDR3 is CASSETSGRPDTQYF. The CDR3 DNA reads TGTGCCAGTAGTGAGACTAGCGGCCGCCCAGATACGCAGTATTTT. Drawing the rest from reference TRBV19 and TRBJ2-3, the complete variable domain is DGGITQSPKYLFRKEGQNVTLSCEQNLNHDAMYWYRQDPGQGLRLIYYSQIVNDFQKGDIAEGYSVSREKKESFPLTVTSAQKNPTAFYLCASSETSGRPDTQYFGPGTRLTVL.

This clone was counted once. The chain uses TRBV3-1 (or the pseudogene TRBV3-2) and TRBJ1-2; D remains unclear. This CDR3 contains 12 residues. The germline CDR1 and CDR2 sequences are LGHDT and YNNKEL (reference sequence). Trimming took off 5 bases at V and 2 bases at J, with 6 bases between the two ends. Here the CDR3 reads CASSWGNYGYTF. Here the CDR3 DNA reads TGTGCCAGCAGCTGGGGAAACTATGGCTACACCTTC.

V gene TRBV9 combines with J gene TRBJ2-2; weak D call: TRBD1 (6 bases). The germline V gene encodes CDR1 SGDLS and CDR2 YYNGEE. The CDR3 has 15 residues. V was cut by 4 bases and J by 3 bases, with 13 bases left in between. The CDR3 bases are TGTGCCAGCAGCCCGTGGGGGCAGTACACCGGGGAGCTGTTTTTT. Encoded protein: CASSPWGQYTGELFF.

The chain recombines TRBV9 with TRBJ1-1; perhaps TRBD1 as D (5 bases). CDR3 length equals 15 residues. The V and J ends lost 0 bases and 3 bases respectively, with 12 bases between them. Germline CDR1 SGDLS, CDR2 YYNGEE. CDR3 in DNA: TGTGCCAGCAGCGTAGGCGGGGGAGTTCACACTGAAGCTTTCTTT. This codes for CASSVGGGVHTEAFF. Together with reference TRBV9 and TRBJ1-1, the CDR3 gives the full variable domain: DSGVTQTPKHLITATGQRVTLRCSPRSGDLSVYWYQQSLDQGLQFLIQYYNGEERAKGNILERFSAQQFPDLHSELNLSSLELGDSALYFCASSVGGGVHTEAFFGQGTRLTVV.

The chain recombines TRBV12-3 or TRBV12-4 with TRBJ2-7; no firm D call. The germline V and J ends were trimmed by 3 bases and 4 bases, with 7 bases remaining between them. This CDR3 spans 12 amino acids. The CDR3 nucleotides read TGTGCCAGCAGTTTTCGTCGTTACGAGCAGTACTTC. The encoded protein is CASSFRRYEQYF.

J is TRBJ1-1 and V is TRBV3-1 (or the pseudogene TRBV3-2), with no clear D. Deletions cut 0 bases from V and 1 base from J, with 9 bases between. Germline V gene sequence: CDR1 LGHDT, CDR2 YNNKEL (reference sequence). The CDR3 is 15 amino acids. CDR3 sequence reads: CASSQDSGGNTEAFF. CDR3 nucleotide sequence: TGTGCCAGCAGCCAAGACAGCGGCGGGAACACTGAAGCTTTCTTT.

The J gene is TRBJ1-2, the V gene TRBV25-1; D call uncertain. The CDR3 runs 14 residues. CDR1 is MGHDK and CDR2 is SYGVNS in the germline V gene. The V end was cut by 5 bases, the J end by 1 base, with 11 bases between. CDR3 loop: CASSLRTYNYGYTF. CDR3 DNA sequence: TGTGCCAGCAGTTTACGGACTTATAACTATGGCTACACCTTC.

V and J are TRBV6-5 and TRBJ1-2; D remains unclear. This CDR3 has 11 residues. Germline V gives CDR1 MNHEY, CDR2 SVGAGI. Between the trimmed V and J ends, which lost 2 bases and 7 bases, there was a span of 5 bases. The CDR3 protein is CASSYPSGYTF. DNA of the CDR3: TGTGCCAGCAGTTACCCCAGTGGCTACACCTTC.

This sequence joins TRBV7-2 and TRBJ1-4; TRBD1 matches at 7 bases. The junction had 11 bases not matched to a gene; V was cut back by 6 bases and J by 7 bases. The CDR3 spans 15 residues. Germline V gene data show CDR1 as SGHTA and CDR2 as FQGNSA. The CDR3, as DNA: TGTGCCAGCAGATCACAGGGGCTAGATTTTGAAAAACTGTTTTTT. Residues: CASRSQGLDFEKLFF.

This chain links TRBV19 with TRBJ2-1, with 8 positions matching TRBD2. The CDR3 has 15 amino acids. J gave up 7 bases and V 10 bases, and 15 bases lay outside the gene matches. Germline V gene data show CDR1 as LNHDA and CDR2 as SQIVND (reference sequence). DNA of the CDR3: TGTGCCACCTCCAGAACGGGGGGGAAGGCGAATGAGCAGTTCTTC. Translation gives CATSRTGGKANEQFF.

The chain combines TRBV19 with TRBJ1-4; D is perhaps TRBD1 (6 bases). Germline CDR1 LNHDA, CDR2 SQIVND (reference sequence). The CDR3 totals 14 residues. Trimming left V 7 bases short and J 4 bases short, with 13 bases between. CDR3 DNA sequence: TGTGCCAGTAAGGGAAGGACAGATAATGAAAAACTGTTTTTT. Protein product: CASKGRTDNEKLFF.

This clone was picked up a small number of times. The chain employs TRBV5-1 and TRBJ1-1; D not certain. The V end was cut by 8 bases, the J end by 1 base, with 12 bases between. Germline V gene lookup returns CDR1 SGHRS and CDR2 YFSETQ. CDR3 length: 13 amino acids. Here the CDR3 DNA reads TGCGCCAGTTGCCCCCTTTCGAACACTGAAGCTTTCTTT. It translates to CASCPLSNTEAFF.

This clone was found a few times. The CDR3 reads CASSLPGGGQPINEKLFF. The CDR3 DNA sequence: TGTGCCAGCAGCTTACCCGGGGGAGGACAGCCGATTAATGAAAAACTGTTTTTT. The genes are TRBV11-2 and TRBJ1-4, with D possibly TRBD1 on 6 matching bases. The CDR3 runs to 18 residues. V gave up 2 bases and J gave up 4 bases, with 20 bases separating them. Germline V lookup: CDR1 SGHAT, CDR2 FQNNGV.

This chain uses TRBV19 with TRBJ1-4, with a weak D call TRBD1 (5 bases). Germline V gene sequence: CDR1 LNHDA, CDR2 SQIVND (reference sequence). This CDR3 is built from 16 residues. V lost 5 bases, J lost 7 bases, and 20 bases lay in between. Written as DNA, the CDR3 is TGTGCCAGTAGTTTCCCGGCAGGACAAAGAACTGAAAAACTGTTTTTT. It translates to CASSFPAGQRTEKLFF.

The V and J genes are TRBV20-1 and TRBJ2-7, with D hard to call. Trimming shortened V by 5 bases and J by 5 bases, and 10 bases separated the two germline ends. The CDR3 is 11 amino acids. Germline V lookup: CDR1 DFQATT, CDR2 SNEGSKA (reference sequence). The CDR3 loop is CSAFGVHEQYF. CDR3 nucleotide sequence: TGCAGTGCTTTTGGCGTCCACGAGCAGTACTTC.

The J gene is TRBJ1-4, the V gene TRBV28; tentative D call: TRBD1 (5 bases). Germline CDR1 and CDR2: MDHEN and SYDVKM. The germline V and J ends were trimmed by 5 bases and 8 bases, with 12 bases remaining between them. CDR3 size: 13 residues. CDR3 region: CASSVPGTEKLFF. The DNA of the CDR3 is TGTGCCAGCAGTGTCCCCGGGACCGAAAAACTGTTTTTT.

This clone has only a few counts. The chain employs TRBV5-1 and TRBJ2-3; 9 bases fit TRBD2. V lost 4 bases and J lost 2; bases outside the gene matches: 8. CDR1 is SGHRS, CDR2 YFSETQ, per germline. This CDR3 region has 16 residues. The CDR3 loop is CASSTRPSGVTDTQYF. The DNA for the CDR3 is TGCGCCAGCAGCACCCGACCTAGCGGGGTCACAGATACGCAGTATTTT. Together with reference TRBV5-1 and TRBJ2-3, the CDR3 gives the full variable domain: KAGVTQTPRYLIKTRGQQVTLSCSPISGHRSVSWYQQTPGQGLQFLFEYFSETQRNKGNFPGRFSGRQFSNSRSEMNVSTLELGDSALYLCASSTRPSGVTDTQYFGPGTRLTVL.